The rows below give T cell receptor beta chains drawn from one sample of a study of cytomegalovirus exposure and HLA in healthy donors. This table comes from immunoSEQ multiplex PCR, and its TCRdb copy is limited to in-frame clones, with some not included. The sample lists around 150,000 clones, about 82% occurring once. The sequenced sample was PBMCs. These receptors originate from a woman in her thirties in good health and CMV-seropositive. Both conserved end residues are part of each CDR3. A D gene is named only where the DNA matches it firmly. Part of the rows lack a size; the others show once, few, many or a class for expanded clones.

d_gene	v_gene	j_gene	abundance	CDR3nt	CDR3aa
TRBD2	TRBV7-2	TRBJ2-1	.	TGTGCCAGCAGCCTGGGGACTAGCCCTAATGAGCAGTTCTTC	CASSLGTSPNEQFF
.	TRBV9	TRBJ2-3	.	TGTGCCAGCAGCGCCGGGAGTCCAGATACGCAGTATTTT	CASSAGSPDTQYF
.	TRBV6-5	TRBJ1-1	few	TGTGCCAGCAGTTACATCGGGAGGGAGAACACTGAAGCTTTCTTT	CASSYIGRENTEAFF
TRBD1	TRBV29-1	TRBJ2-5	.	TGCAGCGTTCGGGGACAGGGGGGGGAGACCCAGTACTTC	CSVRGQGGETQYF
.	TRBV2	TRBJ1-2	.	TGTGCCAGCAATCCCAGGGCAGAGTATGGCTACACCTTC	CASNPRAEYGYTF
TRBD1	TRBV10-3	TRBJ1-2	.	TGTGCCACAGCACCGGGACAGGGGGCGAAGGGCTACACCTTC	CATAPGQGAKGYTF
.	TRBV5-1	TRBJ2-7	.	TGCGCCAGCAGCCTCACGCCCGACACCCACGAGCAGTACTTC	CASSLTPDTHEQYF
TRBD1	TRBV2	TRBJ2-7	few	TGTGCCAGCAGTGAACAGGGGGTAGCCTACGAGCAGTACTTC	CASSEQGVAYEQYF
.	TRBV6-1	TRBJ1-2	.	TGTGCCAGCAGTGACGGGAGGGGTCTAGGCTACACCTTC	CASSDGRGLGYTF
TRBD1	TRBV10-3	TRBJ1-5	.	TGTGCCATCAGGGACAGGGGCAATCAGCCCCAGCATTTT	CAIRDRGNQPQHF
.	TRBV27	TRBJ1-1	.	TGTGCCAGCAGTTTATCTCTCCCCCCGAACACTGAAGCTTTCTTT	CASSLSLPPNTEAFF
TRBD1	TRBV7-3	TRBJ2-2	once	TGTGCCAGCAGCCCGCCCCCTAAGGGACAGGGGTGGTCTCCCGGGGAGCTGTTTTTT	CASSPPPKGQGWSPGELFF
TRBD2	TRBV4-1	TRBJ2-1	.	TGCGCCAGCAGCCAAGAAGTGGGGGGGGCCTACAATGAGCAGTTCTTC	CASSQEVGGAYNEQFF
.	TRBV7-9	TRBJ1-6	.	TGTGCCAGCAGCTTATGGCAAGCACCCCTCCACTTT	CASSLWQAPLHF
TRBD2	TRBV15	TRBJ2-7	.	TGTGCCACCAGCAGGCGGGGGTCCTACGAGCAGTACTTC	CATSRRGSYEQYF
.	TRBV30	TRBJ2-7	.	TGTGCCTCTTACACGGAGTTGAACTACGAGCAGTACTTC	CASYTELNYEQYF
TRBD1	TRBV19	TRBJ2-7	.	TGTGCCAGTAGGTCACGGATAACAGGGGCCTACGAGCAGTACTTC	CASRSRITGAYEQYF
.	TRBV2	TRBJ1-2	.	TGTGCCAGCAGTGTGTATACCCAGGACTATGGCTACACCTTC	CASSVYTQDYGYTF
TRBD1	TRBV2	TRBJ1-2	.	TGTGCCAGCAGTCGGGACAGGGGGCCCCTCTATGGCTACACCTTC	CASSRDRGPLYGYTF
.	TRBV7-2	TRBJ2-1	.	TGTGCCAGCAGCTTCGGGGTCCTGTTCAATGAGCAGTTCTTC	CASSFGVLFNEQFF
TRBD2	TRBV6-5	TRBJ2-7	.	TGTGCCAGCAGTTACCCTAGCGGGGGTCTCTTCGAGCAGTACTTC	CASSYPSGGLFEQYF
TRBD2	TRBV11-2	TRBJ2-3	.	TGTGCCAGCAGCTTAGGGGTAGCGGGGGCCGCCGCAGATACGCAGTATTTT	CASSLGVAGAAADTQYF
.	TRBV20-1	TRBJ2-5	once	TGCAGTGCTAGGGAGTGGTGGACCCAGTACTTC	CSAREWWTQYF
.	TRBV10-1	TRBJ1-2	.	TGCGCCAGCAGTGGGGGCGTGGACAGAAGGGTGCATGGCTACACCTTC	CASSGGVDRRVHGYTF
TRBD1	TRBV6-5	TRBJ2-6	.	TGTGCCAGCAGTTTCAGACAGGGTTCTGGGGCCAACGTCCTGACTTTC	CASSFRQGSGANVLTF
TRBD1	TRBV7-3	TRBJ1-2	.	TGTGCCAGCAGCTTAAGTCCGGGACAGGGTGACGGCTACACCTTC	CASSLSPGQGDGYTF
.	TRBV6-5	TRBJ1-3	once	TGTGCCAGCAGGGACTTCTCTGGAAACACCATATATTTT	CASRDFSGNTIYF
.	TRBV5-4	TRBJ2-7	once	TGTGCCAGCAGCCCTGAACGAGATACCTACGAGCAGTACTTC	CASSPERDTYEQYF
.	TRBV4-3	TRBJ1-1	.	TGCGCCAGCACCCGGTCGGTCAGGGTCGGGTACACTGAAGCTTTCTTT	CASTRSVRVGYTEAFF
.	TRBV10-3	TRBJ2-3	.	TGTGCCATTAGGACAGGCACAGATACGCAGTATTTT	CAIRTGTDTQYF
.	TRBV10-3	TRBJ1-2	.	TGTGCCATCAGTGAGTCGACAGCTGTCAACTATGGCTACACCTTC	CAISESTAVNYGYTF
TRBD1	TRBV9	TRBJ1-6	.	TGTGCCAGCAGCGCAGGGGGCAACTCACCCCTCCACTTT	CASSAGGNSPLHF
TRBD1	TRBV7-9	TRBJ1-6	few	TGTTCCAGCAGCCCCCAGGGGGCCTCCTATAATTCACCCCTCCACTTT	CSSSPQGASYNSPLHF
.	TRBV19	TRBJ1-5	.	TGTGCCAGTAGAACGACAGGCGGCAATCAGCCCCAGCATTTT	CASRTTGGNQPQHF
TRBD1	TRBV19	TRBJ1-2	.	TGTGCCAGCATGGACAGGGGTAATCCTCCTTATGGCTACACCTTC	CASMDRGNPPYGYTF
.	TRBV28	TRBJ1-6	.	TGTGCCAGCAGTTTGGGGCAGGGGAATAATTCACCCCTCCACTTT	CASSLGQGNNSPLHF
.	TRBV9	TRBJ2-2	.	TGTGCCAGTACTACAGGGAACGGCGGGGAGCTGTTTTTT	CASTTGNGGELFF
.	TRBV6-5	TRBJ1-6	.	TGTGCCAGCAGTTACTCACGACAGGCTCGTTCACCCCTCCACTTT	CASSYSRQARSPLHF
.	TRBV5-1	TRBJ2-3	.	TGCGCCAGCCAACGGGGGGCTAGCACAGATACGCAGTATTTT	CASQRGASTDTQYF
.	TRBV5-4	TRBJ2-5	.	TGTGCCAGCAGCTTGGGGTCTAGAAAAGAGACCCAGTACTTC	CASSLGSRKETQYF
TRBD1	TRBV5-4	TRBJ1-4	few	TGTGCCAGCAGCTCGGCAGGGGGCTCTGAAAAACTGTTTTTT	CASSSAGGSEKLFF
TRBD1	TRBV6-6	TRBJ1-1	.	TGTGCCAGCAGACACAGGAGGACAGGGTTAAACACTGAAGCTTTCTTT	CASRHRRTGLNTEAFF
.	TRBV6-6	TRBJ1-5	.	TGTGCCAGCAGCCTTAGCAATCAGCCCCAGCATTTT	CASSLSNQPQHF
.	TRBV14	TRBJ2-7	.	TGTGCCAGCAGCCACAGACAGCCCTACGAGCAGTACTTC	CASSHRQPYEQYF
.	TRBV28	TRBJ2-5	.	TGTGCCAGCAGTTTACCCTCGGGTGTGACCCAGTACTTC	CASSLPSGVTQYF
.	TRBV2	TRBJ2-7	.	TGTGCCAGCAGGACAGTTTCATACGAGCAGTACTTC	CASRTVSYEQYF
.	TRBV11-3	TRBJ1-2	.	TGTGCCAGCAGCTTAGGCAGGGGAGACTATGGCTACACCTTC	CASSLGRGDYGYTF
TRBD1	TRBV4-2	TRBJ2-2	.	TGTGCCAGCAGCCAAGTTGTCGGGACAGGTACCGGGGAGCTGTTTTTT	CASSQVVGTGTGELFF
TRBD1	TRBV19	TRBJ1-1	.	TGTGCCAGTAGTTCCGACAGGGGGGGAACTGAAGCTTTCTTT	CASSSDRGGTEAFF
.	TRBV5-1	TRBJ2-2	.	TGCGCCAGCAGCGAGAACTATCGGGAGCTGTTTTTT	CASSENYRELFF
.	TRBV7-8	TRBJ2-1	once	TGTGCCAGCAGGTCTACACCTAGCTCCTACAATGAGCAGTTCTTC	CASRSTPSSYNEQFF
.	TRBV27	TRBJ2-1	.	TGTGCCAGCAGTTTATCCCCCTTATCCCCCAATGAGCAGTTCTTC	CASSLSPLSPNEQFF
TRBD2	TRBV5-1	TRBJ2-1	.	TGCGCCAGCTACCCACTAGCGGGGGGCGATGAGCAGTTCTTC	CASYPLAGGDEQFF